These 21 T cell receptor beta chains were sequenced from one sample in a study of T cell repertoires in cytomegalovirus infection. These receptors have no known antigen. In TCRdb, the reads were re-called with MiXCR into one record per CDR3 protein. The sample has 110,000 to 150,000 distinct CDR3 sequences; approximately 30% are singletons. Sequenced here: CD8+ T cells from cultured PBMCs, sampled from culture after CMV antigen stimulation. These receptors all stem from a human donor in good health (CMV status not recorded). Some clones in this sample may be carry-over from other donors' samples.

V gene TRBV19 combines with J gene TRBJ2-3; possibly TRBD2 for D (7 bases). The CDR3 has 15 amino acids. The germline V and J ends were trimmed by 9 bases and 1 base, with 17 bases remaining between them. CDR1 is LNHDA, CDR2 SQIVND, per germline (reference sequence). In DNA form, the CDR3 reads TGTGCCAGCCGGGGGGAGGGGGTCGGCACAGATACGCAGTATTTT. It encodes CASRGEGVGTDTQYF. Drawing the rest from reference TRBV19 and TRBJ2-3, the complete variable domain is DGGITQSPKYLFRKEGQNVTLSCEQNLNHDAMYWYRQDPGQGLRLIYYSQIVNDFQKGDIAEGYSVSREKKESFPLTVTSAQKNPTAFYLCASRGEGVGTDTQYFGPGTRLTVL.

The table lists this clonotype with a few counts. The chain carries TRBV4-1 and TRBJ2-1, with no clear D. V was clipped by 0 bases and J by 0 bases, with 6 bases between them. This CDR3 has 15 residues. Looked up from germline, CDR1 is MGHRA and CDR2 is YSYEKL. The CDR3 nucleotides are TGCGCCAGCAGCCAAGAGCTGGACTCCTACAATGAGCAGTTCTTC. Protein: CASSQELDSYNEQFF.

This chain links TRBV29-1 with TRBJ1-4; no clear D gene. This CDR3 is built from 11 residues. Germline V gives CDR1 SQVTM, CDR2 ANQGSEA. The germline V and J ends were trimmed by 3 bases and 13 bases, with 12 bases remaining between them. CDR3 coding DNA: TGCAGCGTTGATGTAGGGCTGGGACTGTTTTTT. Its translation: CSVDVGLGLFF.

This rearrangement joins TRBV5-1 to TRBJ1-1; TRBD1 aligns across 7 bases. The CDR3 has 15 amino acids. CDR1 is SGHRS, CDR2 YFSETQ, per germline. The J segment lost 1 base and the V segment lost 4 bases, leaving 7 bases of the junction unmatched. CDR3 DNA sequence: TGCGCCAGCAGCATGGGAGGGGGCGGGAACACTGAAGCTTTCTTT. Its translation is CASSMGGGGNTEAFF.

In this sample, this clonotype turned up a few times. The J gene is TRBJ1-3, the V gene TRBV11-3, with a weak D call TRBD1 (6 bases). The CDR3 covers 15 residues. V was pared by 6 bases and J by 2 bases, with 14 bases between. Germline V gives CDR1 SGHNT, CDR2 YENEEA. Here the CDR3 reads CASSRSGGPGNTIYF. The CDR3 DNA reads TGTGCCAGCAGTCGATCCGGGGGCCCTGGAAACACCATATATTTT.

The chain uses TRBV7-7 and TRBJ2-1; D possibly matches TRBD1 or TRBD2 (6 bases each). V was pared by 0 bases and J by 9 bases, with 9 bases between. This CDR3 comprises 13 residues. Germline lookup yields CDR1 SSHAT and CDR2 FNYEAQ (reference sequence). The CDR3 region has the DNA TGTGCCAGCAGCTTAGCGGAGGGGGGTGAGCAGTTCTTC. Amino acid sequence: CASSLAEGGEQFF.

This sequence joins TRBV11-2 and TRBJ2-3; 7 bases are a match to TRBD2. Germline-derived CDR1 and CDR2 are SGHAT and FQNNGV. CDR3 length: 16 residues. Trimming at V came to 5 bases and at J to 0 bases, leaving 8 bases not matched to a gene. Here the CDR3 reads CASSLQAGPSTDTQYF. For the CDR3, the DNA is TGTGCCAGCAGCCTCCAAGCGGGGCCTAGCACAGATACGCAGTATTTT.

The rearrangement uses TRBV28 and TRBJ2-7, with D tentatively TRBD2 (5 bases). The germline V gene has CDR1 MDHEN and CDR2 SYDVKM. This CDR3 region has 13 residues. Trimming cost V 8 bases and J 2 bases, with 13 bases left between them. CDR3 residues: CASGRPAAYEQYF. CDR3 nucleotides: TGTGCCAGCGGGAGACCTGCCGCCTACGAGCAGTACTTC.

The rearrangement links TRBV27 to TRBJ2-7, with D tentatively TRBD2 (6 bases). The CDR3 consists of 16 residues. Germline assignment: CDR1 MNHEY and CDR2 SMNVEV (reference sequence). Trimming took off 0 bases at V and 2 bases at J, with 14 bases between the two ends. CDR3: CASSLSAGGSTYEQYF. In DNA, the CDR3 is TGTGCCAGCAGTTTATCAGCGGGCGGAAGTACCTACGAGCAGTACTTC.

This clonotype was counted between two and nine times. This rearrangement joins TRBV19 to TRBJ1-1; D possibly corresponds to TRBD1 (5 bases). Trimming took 6 bases from V and 5 from J, leaving 10 bases between them. The V gene's germline CDR1 is LNHDA and CDR2 SQIVND (reference sequence). The CDR3 loop spans 12 amino acids. CDR3 DNA: TGTGCCAGTAGCCGAGGGGTTACTGAAGCTTTCTTT. As protein: CASSRGVTEAFF.

In this sample, this clonotype turned up many times. This chain uses TRBV7-6 with TRBJ1-1; possible D gene TRBD1, 6 bases. This CDR3 has 14 amino acids. Per the germline V gene, CDR1 is SGHVS and CDR2 is FNYEAQ. Trimming shortened V by 2 bases and J by 3 bases, and 10 bases separated the two germline ends. CDR3 DNA sequence: TGTGCCAGCAGCTTAACTTACAGGGACACTGAAGCTTTCTTT. This encodes CASSLTYRDTEAFF.

This clonotype turned up a few times. V usage is TRBV7-6 and J usage is TRBJ2-1, with D perhaps being TRBD1 or TRBD2 (6 bases each). With 6 bases removed from V and 10 bases from J, the gap between germline ends came to 19 bases. The V gene's germline CDR1 is SGHVS and CDR2 FNYEAQ. The CDR3 totals 14 residues. The CDR3 sequence is CASRAFPGAGEQFF. The CDR3, as DNA: TGTGCCAGCAGGGCCTTTCCGGGGGCTGGGGAGCAGTTCTTC.

The chain employs TRBV27 and TRBJ2-1; 9 nucleotides line up with TRBD2. From germline, CDR1 is MNHEY and CDR2 SMNVEV (reference sequence). V lost 0 bases to trimming and J lost 1 base; unmatched junction nucleotides: 7. This CDR3 contains 18 residues. The CDR3 loop reads CASSLSRGGLGSYNEQFF. CDR3 nucleotide sequence: TGTGCCAGCAGTTTATCGCGGGGGGGCCTGGGGTCCTACAATGAGCAGTTCTTC.

CDR3 in DNA: TGTGCCACCAGCGCGGGACTAGCGGGGGGTGGCAATGAGCAGTTCTTC. Protein product: CATSAGLAGGGNEQFF. The chain employs TRBV15 and TRBJ2-1; 15 bases are a match to TRBD2. Trimming cost V 5 bases and J 6 bases; bases outside gene matches: 5. Germline V CDR1 and CDR2: LNHNV, YYDKDF (reference sequence). CDR3 size: 16 residues.

This clonotype has a handful of counts. The chain carries TRBV11-3 and TRBJ2-1; 13 nucleotides align to TRBD2. The trim removed 1 base at V and 4 bases at J, leaving 7 bases unmatched. Germline lookup yields CDR1 SGHNT and CDR2 YENEEA. CDR3 size: 18 residues. The CDR3 is CASSLGLAGGNAYNEQFF. The CDR3 bases are TGTGCCAGCAGCTTAGGACTAGCGGGGGGAAATGCTTACAATGAGCAGTTCTTC.

This chain uses TRBV6-4 with TRBJ2-3; 8 bases map to TRBD2. The CDR3 runs 15 residues. V was pared by 2 bases and J by 5 bases, with 6 bases of the junction left unmatched. The V gene's germline CDR1 is MRHNA and CDR2 SNTAGT. CDR3 nucleotide sequence: TGTGCCAGCAGTGACGGCCGCGCGGGGGGAGATACGCAGTATTTT. Translation: CASSDGRAGGDTQYF.

Ten or more counts support this clonotype. The chain links TRBV4-1 to TRBJ1-2; 8 bases map to TRBD1. The CDR3 loop spans 15 amino acids. Trimming removed 3 bases from V and 5 bases from J; junction bases left unmatched: 8. Germline CDR1 MGHRA, CDR2 YSYEKL. In nucleotides, the CDR3 is TGCGCCAGCAGCCACCCAGGGGGCGTAATGTATGGCTACACCTTC. Protein product: CASSHPGGVMYGYTF.

This clonotype was found a few times. This rearrangement joins TRBV12-3 or TRBV12-4 to TRBJ2-2; no clear D. The CDR3 is 16 residues long. V lost 4 bases and J lost 0, with 12 bases in between. CDR3 sequence (DNA): TGTGCCAGCAGTTCCCCCGTAGACGCGAACACCGGGGAGCTGTTTTTT. Protein: CASSSPVDANTGELFF.

This clonotype was recorded a few times. The chain combines TRBV4-1 with TRBJ2-1; 11 bases line up with TRBD1. The CDR3 is 15 residues long. V was clipped by 1 base and J by 8 bases; unmatched bases: 4. CDR1 and CDR2 from the germline V gene are MGHRA and YSYEKL. The CDR3 region is CASSQGPDRGHEQFF. The CDR3 DNA follows: TGCGCCAGCAGCCAAGGTCCGGACAGGGGGCATGAGCAGTTCTTC.

This chain connects TRBV12-3 or TRBV12-4 to TRBJ1-1; 10 positions agree with TRBD1. V gave up 6 bases and J gave up 4 bases; unmatched junction bases: 5. The CDR3 consists of 14 residues. The CDR3 sequence is CASRRQGAVTEAFF. DNA for the CDR3: TGTGCCAGCAGAAGACAGGGGGCGGTCACTGAAGCTTTCTTT.

This clonotype has ten or more counts. The V gene is TRBV2, the J gene TRBJ2-4; the D is unclear. Germline values: CDR1 SNHLY, CDR2 FYNNEI. The length of the CDR3 is 16 residues. V was cut by 4 bases and J by 4 bases, with 17 bases left in between. DNA of the CDR3: TGTGCCAGCAGTGTGCAAGACCCGGTCGAGAAAAACATTCAGTACTTC. The encoded protein is CASSVQDPVEKNIQYF. The variable domain in full, with the rest retrieved from reference TRBV2 and TRBJ2-4, is EPEVTQTPSHQVTQMGQEVILRCVPISNHLYFYWYRQILGQKVEFLVSFYNNEISEKSEIFDDQFSVERPDGSNFTLKIRSTKLEDSAMYFCASSVQDPVEKNIQYFGAGTRLSVL.